Listed here are 23 T cell receptor beta chains from one sample, sequenced in a study of blood T cell repertoires in COVID-19 (TCRdb year 2020). Library preparation employed the immunoSEQ multiplex PCR assay. TCRdb took over this immuneACCESS table, retaining in-frame rearrangements with V and J assigned. Such tables are incomplete; in checked studies, under half of the missing clones stem from an unresolved V gene, and the remainder is unexplained. The sample includes about 69,000 clones, with over 75% observed a single time. The top ten hold under 3% of the sample. Sequencing input: peripheral blood. The receptors originated from a man older than 75 with acute or convalescent COVID-19.

V is TRBV4-1 and J is TRBJ2-1, with D uncertain. The CDR3 has 15 amino acids. V dropped 3 bases and J dropped 0 bases, with 9 bases sitting between them. Germline loops: CDR1 MGHRA, CDR2 YSYEKL. This CDR3 is CASSQRISSYNEQFF. The CDR3 DNA reads as TGCGCCAGCAGCCAGAGGATAAGCTCCTACAATGAGCAGTTCTTC.

This clone was found once. The rearrangement uses TRBV7-9 and TRBJ2-2; D may be TRBD2 (5 bases). The germline V and J ends were trimmed by 5 bases and 6 bases, with 10 bases remaining between them. Germline assignment: CDR1 SEHNR and CDR2 FQNEAQ (reference sequence). This CDR3 contains 13 residues. CDR3 in DNA: TGTGCCAGCAGCCGAATAGCGCCCGGGGAGCTGTTTTTT. The encoded protein is CASSRIAPGELFF.

The chain couples TRBV7-2 to TRBJ2-1; 7 bases line up with TRBD2. Germline CDR1 SGHTA, CDR2 FQGNSA. The CDR3 consists of 13 residues. Losses at the gene ends were 5 bases for V and 10 bases for J; bases not matched to a gene: 8. The CDR3 nucleotides are TGTGCCAGCAGCCTTGGGGGGGTGGTGGAGCAGTTCTTC. Its protein product is CASSLGGVVEQFF.

The chain couples TRBV9 to TRBJ1-1; D gene ambiguous. CDR3 length: 13 amino acids. Germline lookup yields CDR1 SGDLS and CDR2 YYNGEE. Trimming took 2 bases from V and 0 from J, leaving 5 bases between them. The CDR3 sequence: CASSVSVNTEAFF. The CDR3 DNA is TGTGCCAGCAGCGTGTCGGTGAACACTGAAGCTTTCTTT.

The V call is TRBV15, the J call TRBJ2-3, with TRBD2 matching 8 bases. J gave up 3 bases and V 0 bases, and 14 bases lay outside the gene matches. This CDR3 is built from 19 residues. Germline assignment: CDR1 LNHNV and CDR2 YYDKDF (reference sequence). The DNA for the CDR3 is TGTGCCACCAGCAGAGATAGCCCCGGTGGTGCGGGGGGAACAGATACGCAGTATTTT. The encoded protein is CATSRDSPGGAGGTDTQYF. The full variable domain, in which reference TRBV15 and TRBJ2-3 provide the parts outside the CDR3, is DAMVIQNPRYQVTQFGKPVTLSCSQTLNHNVMYWYQQKSSQAPKLLFHYYDKDFNNEADTPDNFQSRRPNTSFCFLDIRSPGLGDTAMYLCATSRDSPGGAGGTDTQYFGPGTRLTVL.

The chain is built from TRBV19 and TRBJ2-3, with TRBD1 as a possible D gene (5 bases). Germline V lookup: CDR1 LNHDA, CDR2 SQIVND (reference sequence). The CDR3 contains 14 residues. The V end was cut by 5 bases, the J end by 3 bases, with 12 bases between. CDR3: CASSFARATDTQYF. The CDR3, as DNA: TGTGCCAGTAGTTTCGCCAGGGCGACAGATACGCAGTATTTT.

The J gene is TRBJ1-3, the V gene TRBV19; D may be TRBD1 (5 bases). The germline V gene encodes CDR1 LNHDA and CDR2 SQIVND (reference sequence). This CDR3 region has 15 residues. V dropped 5 bases and J dropped 1 base, with 12 bases sitting between them. In DNA, the CDR3 is TGTGCCAGTAGTTCACGCAGGGTATCTGGAAACACCATATATTTT. Protein sequence: CASSSRRVSGNTIYF.

This clone was found once. The chain joins TRBV19 to TRBJ2-7; TRBD1 is a possible D gene (7 bases). The CDR3 consists of 14 residues. The germline V gene encodes CDR1 LNHDA and CDR2 SQIVND (reference sequence). V dropped 2 bases and J dropped 4 bases, with 12 bases sitting between them. The CDR3 DNA reads TGTGCCAGTAGTATAAGGCCAGGGGGGTACGAGCAGTACTTC. It codes for CASSIRPGGYEQYF.

V and J are TRBV7-9 and TRBJ1-4, with D perhaps matching TRBD1 (5 bases). Trimming took off 7 bases at V and 6 bases at J, with 18 bases between the two ends. Looked up from germline, CDR1 is SEHNR and CDR2 is FQNEAQ (reference sequence). This CDR3 contains 15 residues. The CDR3 loop is CASTPDRWGDEKLFF. The CDR3 DNA reads TGTGCCAGCACCCCGGATAGGTGGGGGGATGAAAAACTGTTTTTT.

V gene TRBV5-1 combines with J gene TRBJ1-1; D gene ambiguous. Trimming took 4 bases from V and 1 from J, leaving 11 bases between them. The CDR3 extends over 14 amino acids. CDR1 is SGHRS and CDR2 is YFSETQ in the germline V gene. CDR3: CASSQQLPNTEAFF. The CDR3 DNA follows: TGCGCCAGCAGCCAACAGCTACCGAACACTGAAGCTTTCTTT.

This sequence joins TRBV5-6 and TRBJ2-5; possibly TRBD1 for D (5 bases). Germline loops: CDR1 SGHDT, CDR2 YYEEEE. The CDR3 runs to 14 residues. V was trimmed by 1 base and J by 2 bases, leaving 9 bases between them. The CDR3 sequence: CASSLRTRQETQYF. The CDR3 coding sequence is TGTGCCAGCAGCTTGCGGACAAGACAAGAGACCCAGTACTTC.

The count of this clone is one. The rearrangement links TRBV6-5 to TRBJ1-3, with 11 positions matching TRBD1. The V gene's germline CDR1 is MNHEY and CDR2 SVGAGI. V shed 6 bases, J shed 8 bases, and the junction held 3 bases outside the gene matches. This CDR3 has 13 amino acids. The CDR3 DNA reads as TGTGCCAGCAGCCGGACAGGGGGCTACACCATATATTTT. It yields the protein CASSRTGGYTIYF.

This clone appeared once. The rearrangement uses TRBV18 and TRBJ2-5; 9 positions match TRBD1. The germline gives CDR1 KGHSH, CDR2 LQKENI. The CDR3 sequence is 15 residues long. Trimming took 6 bases from V and 1 from J; bases not matched to a gene: 6. The CDR3: CASSRGQGSQETQYF. CDR3 nucleotides: TGTGCCAGCTCCCGAGGACAGGGGTCCCAAGAGACCCAGTACTTC.

V usage is TRBV19 and J usage is TRBJ1-5; TRBD1 matches at 8 bases. V was clipped by 4 bases and J by 6 bases; unmatched bases: 2. The CDR3 is 13 residues long. Per the germline V gene, CDR1 is LNHDA and CDR2 is SQIVND (reference sequence). In DNA, the CDR3 is TGTGCCAGTAGTACAGGGGGCGGTCAGCCCCAGCATTTT. Amino acids: CASSTGGGQPQHF.

This chain joins TRBV19 and TRBJ1-4; 11 bases are shared with TRBD1. CDR1 is LNHDA, CDR2 SQIVND, per germline (reference sequence). Trimming took 4 bases from V and 6 from J; bases not matched to a gene: 4. CDR3 length equals 15 residues. The CDR3 spells CASSNVGQGDEKLFF. The CDR3 region has the DNA TGTGCCAGTAGTAATGTGGGACAGGGGGATGAAAAACTGTTTTTT.

V and J are TRBV27 and TRBJ2-2, with D possibly TRBD1 on 6 matching bases. V was cut by 6 bases and J by 4 bases, with 9 bases left in between. CDR1 is MNHEY and CDR2 is SMNVEV in the germline V gene (reference sequence). This CDR3 comprises 13 residues. The CDR3 DNA follows: TGTGCCAGCAGGGCAGGGGTCACCGGGGAGCTGTTTTTT. Its protein product is CASRAGVTGELFF.

The chain has TRBV28 and TRBJ1-1, with D possibly being TRBD1 (5 bases). The germline V gene has CDR1 MDHEN and CDR2 SYDVKM. V lost 2 bases and J lost 1, with 8 bases in between. This CDR3 contains 14 residues. The CDR3 reads CASSLPQGNTEAFF. The DNA of the CDR3 is TGTGCCAGCAGTTTACCGCAGGGGAACACTGAAGCTTTCTTT.

V is TRBV11-1 and J is TRBJ2-1, with D unresolved. CDR1 and CDR2 from the germline V gene are SGHAT and FQDESV (reference sequence). This CDR3 has 15 residues. V lost 6 bases and J lost 7, with 19 bases in between. CDR3: CASRPSPRSVNEQFF. CDR3 DNA: TGTGCCAGCAGACCGTCGCCCCGATCGGTGAATGAGCAGTTCTTC.

The genes are TRBV5-4 and TRBJ2-7; TRBD2 agrees at 11 bases. Germline V gene data show CDR1 as SGHNT and CDR2 as YYREEE (reference sequence). CDR3 length: 15 amino acids. V was pared by 4 bases and J by 0 bases, with 3 bases of the junction left unmatched. CDR3 amino acids: CASSTGLAGSYEQYF. CDR3 in DNA: TGTGCCAGCAGCACTGGACTAGCGGGCTCCTACGAGCAGTACTTC.

This chain connects TRBV20-1 to TRBJ1-5; the D is unclear. Germline V gene data show CDR1 as DFQATT and CDR2 as SNEGSKA (reference sequence). Trimming left V 3 bases short and J 3 bases short, with 9 bases between. This CDR3 contains 13 residues. CDR3 protein: CSASSGTNQPQHF. The CDR3 bases are TGCAGTGCTAGTAGCGGAACCAATCAGCCCCAGCATTTT.

The J gene is TRBJ1-3, the V gene TRBV5-6; 7 nucleotides match TRBD1. V dropped 0 bases and J dropped 2; count of bases not matched to a gene: 5. Looked up from germline, CDR1 is SGHDT and CDR2 is YYEEEE. This CDR3 contains 16 residues. The CDR3 region has the DNA TGTGCCAGCAGCTTGGACAGGGGCCTACCTGGAAACACCATATATTTT. It translates to CASSLDRGLPGNTIYF.

The chain has TRBV3-1 (or the pseudogene TRBV3-2) and TRBJ2-5, with 11 bases matching TRBD2. CDR1 is LGHDT, CDR2 YNNKEL, per germline (reference sequence). With V trimmed by 4 bases and J by 4 bases, 5 bases remained unmatched. The CDR3 consists of 15 residues. The CDR3 DNA reads as TGTGCCAGCAGCCTGGGGACTAGCGGTCTAGAGACCCAGTACTTC. Translating it yields CASSLGTSGLETQYF.

The chain combines TRBV27 with TRBJ1-5, with D perhaps matching TRBD1 (5 bases). Germline loops: CDR1 MNHEY, CDR2 SMNVEV (reference sequence). V lost 5 bases to trimming and J lost 4 bases, with 15 bases between them. The CDR3 loop spans 15 amino acids. The CDR3 loop reads CASSPSRGENQPQHF. The CDR3 DNA is TGTGCCAGCAGTCCTTCCCGGGGGGAGAATCAGCCCCAGCATTTT.